The 14 T cell receptor beta chains below were found in one sample sequenced in a study of blood T cells in healthy people across ages. Sample-barcoded 5' priming and a J-beta primer mix drove a second PCR of about 6 to 12 cycles. TCRdb re-called the 5' RACE reads through MiXCR, storing one row per CDR3 protein. The sample gives more than 800,000 distinct CDR3 sequences, over 35% of which show up once; about 19% is in the top ten. The sample taken for sequencing was blood. These receptors all come from an older woman in good health.

This clonotype has a handful of counts. This chain joins TRBV27 and TRBJ2-5; the D gene is possibly TRBD2 (5 bases). The CDR3 has 15 residues. Germline V gives CDR1 MNHEY, CDR2 SMNVEV (reference sequence). The V and J ends lost 4 bases and 5 bases respectively, with 17 bases between them. The CDR3 protein is CASSSPLRGMETQYF. CDR3 sequence (DNA): TGTGCCAGCAGTTCCCCCTTACGGGGTATGGAGACCCAGTACTTC.

The genes are TRBV4-2 and TRBJ2-1; TRBD2 matches at 9 bases. Looked up from germline, CDR1 is LGHNA and CDR2 is YNFKEQ. The V segment lost 5 bases and the J segment 0 bases; nucleotides outside the gene matches: 14. The CDR3 loop spans 19 amino acids. The CDR3 sequence: CASSAASGRKGSSYNEQFF. CDR3 nucleotides: TGTGCCAGCAGCGCAGCCAGCGGGAGGAAGGGGAGCTCCTACAATGAGCAGTTCTTC.

J is TRBJ1-5 and V is TRBV12-3 or TRBV12-4, with D tentatively TRBD1 (6 bases). The CDR3 has 14 residues. Trimming left V 7 bases short and J 5 bases short, with 15 bases between. The DNA for the CDR3 is TGTGCCAGCACCCTAGGGGGGTCCCATCAGCCCCAGCATTTT. Amino acids: CASTLGGSHQPQHF.

This clonotype was seen ten or more times. This chain links TRBV11-2 with TRBJ1-2; D is unresolved. Between the trimmed V and J ends, which lost 2 bases and 0 bases, there was a span of 7 bases. From germline, CDR1 is SGHAT and CDR2 FQNNGV. There are 14 residues in the CDR3. The CDR3 sequence: CASSLSPSNYGYTF. The CDR3 bases are TGTGCCAGCAGCTTATCCCCTTCTAACTATGGCTACACCTTC.

Only a few counts were recorded for this clonotype. V and J are TRBV6-2 or TRBV6-3 and TRBJ2-1; TRBD1 matches 7 bases. Germline V gene data show CDR1 as MNHEY and CDR2 as SVGEGT. The V and J ends lost 6 bases and 10 bases, in that order; junction bases with no gene match: 9. The CDR3 runs 13 residues. CDR3 protein: CASRPTGIWEQFF. In nucleotides, the CDR3 is TGTGCCAGCAGACCGACAGGGATTTGGGAGCAGTTCTTC.

This chain connects TRBV29-1 to TRBJ2-5, with 7 bases identical to TRBD2. The J call is doubtful: the DNA matches TRBJ2-1 better. The germline gives CDR1 SQVTM, CDR2 ANQGSEA. The CDR3 is 16 residues long. As DNA, the CDR3 is TGCAGCGTTGAAGATCCTGCAACTGGGAGGGTGGAGACCCAGTTCTTC. This codes for CSVEDPATGRVETQFF.

This clonotype turned up a few times. The chain uses TRBV7-8 and TRBJ1-2; D gene ambiguous. The CDR3 consists of 14 residues. Germline V gives CDR1 SGHVS, CDR2 FQNEAQ. Trimming stripped 1 base from V and 7 bases from J, with 13 bases between. The CDR3 nucleotides are TGTGCCAGCAGCTTAGGTCCAGGTTTTTCTGGCTACACCTTC. It encodes CASSLGPGFSGYTF.

The chain is built from TRBV13 and TRBJ2-5; 11 bases are a match to TRBD1. The DNA matches TRBJ2-7 better at its end, which makes the J call doubtful. Per the germline V gene, CDR1 is PRHDT and CDR2 is FYEKMQ (reference sequence). This CDR3 has 16 residues. CDR3 loop: CASSLAGRDRGGEQYF. The CDR3, as DNA: TGTGCCAGCAGCTTAGCCGGCCGGGACAGGGGGGGCGAGCAGTACTTC.

The chain is built from TRBV6-1 and TRBJ1-4; D call uncertain. Per the germline V gene, CDR1 is MNHNS and CDR2 is SASEGT. V gave up 6 bases and J gave up 0 bases, with 11 bases separating them. The CDR3 contains 15 residues. As DNA, the CDR3 is TGTGCCAGCAGGGCGACTCCTGCAACTAATGAAAAACTGTTTTTT. Residues: CASRATPATNEKLFF.

Note on this clonotype: Possible read error: a much larger clone is one base away. V is TRBV7-9 and J is TRBJ2-5, with 8 bases aligning to TRBD1. The CDR3 runs to 15 residues. Germline V gives CDR1 SEHNR, CDR2 FQNEAQ (reference sequence). The ends lost 6 bases at V and 5 bases at J; junction bases unmatched: 11. The CDR3 loop reads CASSAGGSGWETQYF. CDR3 DNA: TGTGCCAGCAGTGCAGGGGGCAGTGGGTGGGAGACCCAGTACTTC.

The V call is TRBV28, the J call TRBJ2-1; TRBD1 matches at 8 bases. The CDR3 covers 15 residues. Germline V gives CDR1 MDHEN, CDR2 SYDVKM. After removal of 5 bases from V and 10 bases from J, the junction contained 13 bases not matched to a gene. The CDR3 nucleotides are TGTGCCAGCAGTGACTACAGGGGGACCCTCAAGGAGCAGTTCTTC. This sequence encodes CASSDYRGTLKEQFF. The full variable domain, its missing parts supplied by reference TRBV28 and TRBJ2-1, is DVKVTQSSRYLVKRTGEKVFLECVQDMDHENMFWYRQDPGLGLRLIYFSYDVKMKEKGDIPEGYSVSREKKERFSLILESASTNQTSMYLCASSDYRGTLKEQFFGPGTRLTVL.

V gene TRBV10-3 combines with J gene TRBJ1-2; D is uncertain. Trimming shortened V by 2 bases and J by 3 bases, and 16 bases separated the two germline ends. CDR3 length: 16 residues. Germline-derived CDR1 and CDR2 are ENHRY and SYGVKD. CDR3 in amino acids: CAISEPGDSSDYGYTF. The CDR3 bases are TGTGCCATCAGTGAGCCTGGTGATAGTTCGGACTATGGCTACACCTTC.

The gene calls are TRBV9 and TRBJ2-2; 8 bases align to TRBD1. This CDR3 has 17 amino acids. Germline V gives CDR1 SGDLS, CDR2 YYNGEE. V was clipped by 0 bases and J by 5 bases; unmatched bases: 9. CDR3 DNA: TGTGCCAGCAGCGTAGGGGGACAGGCCTCGAGGACCGGGGAGCTGTTTTTT. Its translation is CASSVGGQASRTGELFF.

This chain joins TRBV21-1 and TRBJ2-3; TRBD2, the table's D call, was not compared with the DNA. TRBV21-1 is an annotated pseudogene. CDR3 length: 20 amino acids. CDR3 sequence: CASSLLGRLAGGESTDTQYF. CDR3 DNA: TGTGCCAGCAGCTTACTCGGTCGTTTAGCGGGAGGGGAGTCCACAGATACGCAGTATTTT.